Listed here are 10 T cell receptor beta chains from one sample, sequenced in a study of cytomegalovirus exposure and HLA in healthy donors. PCR involved 60 Vbeta and 13 Jbeta primers. Some clones are missing from TCRdb's copy, which holds only in-frame ones; the method was immunoSEQ multiplex PCR. This table has 150,000 to 200,000 clones, roughly 80% appearing once. Source material: PBMCs. All receptors come from a man aged 18 to 29 in good health and CMV-seropositive.

This clone was seen a handful of times. V is TRBV30 and J is TRBJ2-5; a weak D match, TRBD2 (6 bases). This CDR3 has 13 residues. CDR1 is GTSNPN and CDR2 is SVGIG in the germline V gene (reference sequence). V was clipped by 7 bases and J by 5 bases, with 17 bases between them. Here the CDR3 reads CAFISGGGETQYF. The CDR3 region has the DNA TGTGCCTTCATTAGCGGAGGTGGGGAGACCCAGTACTTC. Looking up the rest from reference TRBV30 and TRBJ2-5 gives the full variable domain: SQTIHQWPATLVQPVGSPLSLECTVEGTSNPNLYWYRQAAGRGLQLLFYSVGIGQISSEVPQNLSASRPQDRQFILSSKKLLLSDSGFYLCAFISGGGETQYFGPGTRLLVL.

This clone showed up just once. The chain has TRBV28 and TRBJ1-5, with D possibly TRBD1 on 5 matching bases. V was trimmed by 8 bases and J by 6 bases, leaving 23 bases between them. The germline gives CDR1 MDHEN, CDR2 SYDVKM. The CDR3 is 16 residues long. CDR3 nucleotide sequence: TGTGCCAGCCGCCCCCCCTCGGGGGGAGGCGGTCAGCCCCAGCATTTT. It encodes CASRPPSGGGGQPQHF.

DNA for the CDR3: TGCGCCAGCAGCCTTTACAGGAATATGAACACTGAAGCTTTCTTT. It encodes CASSLYRNMNTEAFF. The chain carries TRBV5-1 and TRBJ1-1; tentative D call: TRBD1 (5 bases). Trimming left V 4 bases short and J 0 bases short, with 13 bases between. Germline lookup yields CDR1 SGHRS and CDR2 YFSETQ. CDR3 length equals 15 residues.

The chain joins TRBV28 to TRBJ1-2, with no clear D. This CDR3 is 13 amino acids long. Per the germline V gene, CDR1 is MDHEN and CDR2 is SYDVKM. Trimming took off 1 base at V and 7 bases at J, with 10 bases between the two ends. The CDR3 region has the DNA TGTGCCAGCAGTTTATTAGGAGTAGCTGGCTACACCTTC. Residues: CASSLLGVAGYTF.

The J gene is TRBJ1-4, the V gene TRBV4-3; 8 positions match TRBD1. The CDR3 has 19 amino acids. V dropped 1 base and J dropped 6; count of bases not matched to a gene: 16. CDR1 LGHNA and CDR2 YSLEER come from the germline V gene. CDR3 residues: CASSQATGTGFLEDEKLFF. Written as DNA, the CDR3 is TGCGCCAGCAGCCAAGCGACCGGGACAGGATTCCTTGAGGATGAAAAACTGTTTTTT.

This clone was picked up one time. V usage is TRBV4-2 and J usage is TRBJ1-1, with 7 positions matching TRBD1. With 0 bases clipped from V and 0 bases from J, the junction kept 10 bases outside the gene matches. The CDR3 extends over 18 amino acids. Germline-derived CDR1 and CDR2 are LGHNA and YNFKEQ. CDR3 sequence (DNA): TGTGCCAGCAGCCAAGATGGGGGACAGCTAACCATGAACACTGAAGCTTTCTTT. This encodes CASSQDGGQLTMNTEAFF.

The chain employs TRBV4-1 and TRBJ2-2; a possible D gene is TRBD1 (6 bases). This CDR3 has 14 residues. V lost 0 bases and J 7 bases, leaving 9 bases between the germline ends. Germline assignment: CDR1 MGHRA and CDR2 YSYEKL. The CDR3 region has the DNA TGCGCCAGCAGCCAAGAAGGGGGTTACGGGGAGCTGTTTTTT. Translation: CASSQEGGYGELFF.

This clone turned up a few times. The rearrangement joins TRBV4-2 to TRBJ2-5; 9 bases are a match to TRBD1. Unmatched junction bases numbered 4, after V lost 0 bases and J lost 2 bases. From germline, CDR1 is LGHNA and CDR2 YNFKEQ. The CDR3 has 16 amino acids. This CDR3 reads CASSQDRGTGQETQYF. CDR3 nucleotides: TGTGCCAGCAGCCAAGATAGGGGGACAGGGCAAGAGACCCAGTACTTC.

This clone was seen once. CDR3 region: CASSLGQTDQPQHF. In nucleotides, the CDR3 is TGTGCCAGCAGCCTGGGACAGACCGATCAGCCCCAGCATTTT. The chain combines TRBV5-4 with TRBJ1-5; 7 bases map to TRBD1. Trimming cost V 4 bases and J 5 bases; bases outside gene matches: 6. The CDR3 is 14 residues long. Germline CDR1 SGHNT, CDR2 YYREEE (reference sequence).

V and J are TRBV9 and TRBJ2-4, with D perhaps TRBD1 (6 bases). The length of the CDR3 is 13 residues. Germline V CDR1 and CDR2: SGDLS, YYNGEE. Trimming shortened V by 5 bases and J by 8 bases, and 14 bases separated the two germline ends. The chain's CDR3 is CASSPEGGHIQYF. As DNA, the CDR3 is TGTGCCAGCAGTCCGGAAGGGGGACACATTCAGTACTTC.